This T cell receptor beta chain is drawn from a study of cytomegalovirus exposure and HLA in healthy donors. Study as a whole: In terms of ancestry, the Caucasian-associated cluster contained roughly 80% of the roughly 400 genotyped donors. Points from the study as a whole: Presence/absence analyses assumed roughly uniform sequencing depth across donors.

With regard to this clone: Its antigen is unknown.

From germline, CDR1 is MDHEN and CDR2 SYDVKM. Deletions cut 5 bases from V and 5 bases from J, with 13 bases between. This CDR3 has 15 residues. Primers: 60 Vbeta forward and 13 Jbeta reverse. Measured with immunoSEQ multiplex PCR; TCRdb has only the in-frame clones, and not every one. The sample lists about 150,000 clones; approximately 84% were seen once. The gene calls are TRBV28 and TRBJ1-6; D possibly corresponds to TRBD1 (6 bases). The sequence derives from a woman aged 18 to 35 in good health and CMV-seronegative. Material: PBMCs. CDR3 in amino acids: CASSLRQANNSPLHF. The CDR3, as DNA: TGTGCCAGCAGTCTAAGACAGGCTAATAATTCACCCCTCCACTTT.